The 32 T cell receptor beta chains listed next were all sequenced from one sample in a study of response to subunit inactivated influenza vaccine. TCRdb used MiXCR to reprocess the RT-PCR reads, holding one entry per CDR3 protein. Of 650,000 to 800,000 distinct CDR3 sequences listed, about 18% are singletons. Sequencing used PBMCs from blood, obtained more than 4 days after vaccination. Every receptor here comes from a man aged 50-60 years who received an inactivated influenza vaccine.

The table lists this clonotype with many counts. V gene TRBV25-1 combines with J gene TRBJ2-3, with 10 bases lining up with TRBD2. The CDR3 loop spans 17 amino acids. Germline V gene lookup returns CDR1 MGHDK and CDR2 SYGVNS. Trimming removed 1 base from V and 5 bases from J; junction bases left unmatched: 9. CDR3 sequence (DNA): TGTGCCAGCAGTGAATTTCCCGCTAGCGGGGGAAGAGATACGCAGTATTTT. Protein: CASSEFPASGGRDTQYF.

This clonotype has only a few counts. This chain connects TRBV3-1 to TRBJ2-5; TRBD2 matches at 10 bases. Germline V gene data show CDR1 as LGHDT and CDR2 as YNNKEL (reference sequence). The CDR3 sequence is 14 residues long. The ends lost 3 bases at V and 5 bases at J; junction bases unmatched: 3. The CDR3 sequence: CASSHSGGGETQYF. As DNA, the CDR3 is TGTGCCAGCAGCCACAGCGGGGGGGGCGAGACCCAGTACTTC.

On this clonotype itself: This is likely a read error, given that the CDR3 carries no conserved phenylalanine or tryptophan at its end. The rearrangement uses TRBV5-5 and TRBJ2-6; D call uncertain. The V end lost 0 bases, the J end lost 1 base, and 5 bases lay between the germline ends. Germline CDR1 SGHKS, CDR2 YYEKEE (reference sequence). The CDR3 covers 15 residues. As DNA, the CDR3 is TGTGCCAGCAGCTTGGTGGTATCTGGGGCCAACGTCCTGACTTTA. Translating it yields CASSLVVSGANVLTL.

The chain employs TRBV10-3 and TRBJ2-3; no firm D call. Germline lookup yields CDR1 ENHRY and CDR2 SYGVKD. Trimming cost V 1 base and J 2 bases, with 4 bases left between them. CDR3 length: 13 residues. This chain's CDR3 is CAISELFTDTQYF. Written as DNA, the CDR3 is TGTGCCATCAGTGAGTTATTCACAGATACGCAGTATTTT.

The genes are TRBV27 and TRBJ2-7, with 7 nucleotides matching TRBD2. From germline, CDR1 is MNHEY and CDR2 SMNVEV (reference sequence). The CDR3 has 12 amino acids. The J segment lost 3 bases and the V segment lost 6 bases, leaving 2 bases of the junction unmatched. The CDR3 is CASRVAGYEQYF. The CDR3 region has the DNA TGTGCCAGCAGGGTAGCGGGCTACGAGCAGTACTTC.

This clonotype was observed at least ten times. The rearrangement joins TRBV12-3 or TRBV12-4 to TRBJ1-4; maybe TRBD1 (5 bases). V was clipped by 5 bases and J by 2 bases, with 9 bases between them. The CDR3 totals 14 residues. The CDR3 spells CASSPGRTNEKLFF. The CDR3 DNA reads TGTGCCAGCAGTCCGGGACGCACTAATGAAAAACTGTTTTTT.

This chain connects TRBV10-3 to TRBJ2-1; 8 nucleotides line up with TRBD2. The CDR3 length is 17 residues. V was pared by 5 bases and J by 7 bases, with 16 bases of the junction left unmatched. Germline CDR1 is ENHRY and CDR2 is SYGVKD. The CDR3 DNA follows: TGTGCCATCAGTCGAACGTTACTAGCGGATATCAATAATGAGCAGTTCTTC. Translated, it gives CAISRTLLADINNEQFF.

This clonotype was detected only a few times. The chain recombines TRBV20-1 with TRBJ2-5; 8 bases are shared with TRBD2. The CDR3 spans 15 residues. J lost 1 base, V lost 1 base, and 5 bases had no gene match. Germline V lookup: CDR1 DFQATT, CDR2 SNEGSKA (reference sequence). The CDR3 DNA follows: TGCAGTGCTAGAGGTCTAGCGGGCTCCCAAGAGACCCAGTACTTC. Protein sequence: CSARGLAGSQETQYF.

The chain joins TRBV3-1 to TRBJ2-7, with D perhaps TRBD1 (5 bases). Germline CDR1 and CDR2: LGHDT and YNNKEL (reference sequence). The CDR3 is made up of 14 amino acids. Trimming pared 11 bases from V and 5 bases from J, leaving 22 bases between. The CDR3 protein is CASCHGAVTHEQYF. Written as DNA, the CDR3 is TGTGCCTCCTGCCATGGGGCTGTTACCCACGAGCAGTACTTC.

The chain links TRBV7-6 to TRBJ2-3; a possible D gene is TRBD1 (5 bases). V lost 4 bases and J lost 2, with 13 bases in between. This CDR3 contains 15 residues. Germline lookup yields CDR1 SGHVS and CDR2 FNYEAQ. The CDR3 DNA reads TGTGCCAGCAGCTCGACAGAAAGGCACACAGATACGCAGTATTTT. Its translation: CASSSTERHTDTQYF.

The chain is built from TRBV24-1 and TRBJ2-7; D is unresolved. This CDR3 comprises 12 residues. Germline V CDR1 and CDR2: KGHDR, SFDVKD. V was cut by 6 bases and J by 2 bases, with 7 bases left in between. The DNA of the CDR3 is TGTGCCACCAGTCACGGAACCTACGAGCAGTACTTC. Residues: CATSHGTYEQYF.

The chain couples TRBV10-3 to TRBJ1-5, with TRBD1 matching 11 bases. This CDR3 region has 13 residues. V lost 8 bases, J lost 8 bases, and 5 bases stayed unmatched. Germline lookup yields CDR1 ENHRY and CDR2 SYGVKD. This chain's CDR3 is CAIRDRGWEPQHF. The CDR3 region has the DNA TGTGCCATCCGGGACAGGGGGTGGGAGCCCCAGCATTTT.

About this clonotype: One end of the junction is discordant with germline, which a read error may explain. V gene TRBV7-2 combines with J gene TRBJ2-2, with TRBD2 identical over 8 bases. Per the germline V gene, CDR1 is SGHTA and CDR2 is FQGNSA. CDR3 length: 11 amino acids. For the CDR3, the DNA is TGTGCCACCAGCGGGGGCGGGGAGCTGTTTTTT. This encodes CATSGGGELFF. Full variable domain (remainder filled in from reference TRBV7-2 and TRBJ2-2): GAGVSQSPSNKVTEKGKDVELRCDPISGHTALYWYRQSLGQGLEFLIYFQGNSAPDKSGLPSDRFSAERTGGSVSTLTIQRTQQEDSAVYLCATSGGGELFFGEGSRLTVL.

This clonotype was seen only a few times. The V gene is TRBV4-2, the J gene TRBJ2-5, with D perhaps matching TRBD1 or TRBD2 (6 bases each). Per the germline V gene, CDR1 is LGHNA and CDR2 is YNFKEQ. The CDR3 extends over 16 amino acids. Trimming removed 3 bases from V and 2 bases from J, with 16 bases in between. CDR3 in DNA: TGTGCCAGCAGCCAGAGGGGGGCAGGGGCTCAAGAGACCCAGTACTTC. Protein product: CASSQRGAGAQETQYF.

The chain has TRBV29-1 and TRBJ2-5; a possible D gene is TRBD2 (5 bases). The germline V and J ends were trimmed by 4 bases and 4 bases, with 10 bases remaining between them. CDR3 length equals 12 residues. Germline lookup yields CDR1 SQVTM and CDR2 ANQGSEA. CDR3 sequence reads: CSVVARGETQYF. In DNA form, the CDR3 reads TGCAGCGTTGTTGCCCGGGGAGAGACCCAGTACTTC.

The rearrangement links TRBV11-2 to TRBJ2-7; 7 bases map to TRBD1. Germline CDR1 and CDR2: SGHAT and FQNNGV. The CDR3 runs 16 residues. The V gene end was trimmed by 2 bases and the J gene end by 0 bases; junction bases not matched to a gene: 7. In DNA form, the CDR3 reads TGTGCCAGCAGCTTAAGGACAGGAGAAAACTCCTACGAGCAGTACTTC. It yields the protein CASSLRTGENSYEQYF.

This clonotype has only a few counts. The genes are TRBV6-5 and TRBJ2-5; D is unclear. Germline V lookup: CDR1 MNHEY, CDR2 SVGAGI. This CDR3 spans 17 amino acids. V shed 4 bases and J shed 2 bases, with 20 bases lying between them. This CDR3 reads CASSSFGRTDRQETQYF. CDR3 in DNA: TGTGCCAGCAGTTCCTTCGGCAGGACCGATAGGCAAGAGACCCAGTACTTC.

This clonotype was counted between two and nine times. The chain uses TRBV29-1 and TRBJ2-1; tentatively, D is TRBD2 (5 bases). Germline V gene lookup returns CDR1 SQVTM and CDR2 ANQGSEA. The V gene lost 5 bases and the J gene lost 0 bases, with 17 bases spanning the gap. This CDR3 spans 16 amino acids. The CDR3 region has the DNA TGCAGCGTTCAAACCCCGAGGGCGACCTCCTACAATGAGCAGTTCTTC. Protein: CSVQTPRATSYNEQFF.

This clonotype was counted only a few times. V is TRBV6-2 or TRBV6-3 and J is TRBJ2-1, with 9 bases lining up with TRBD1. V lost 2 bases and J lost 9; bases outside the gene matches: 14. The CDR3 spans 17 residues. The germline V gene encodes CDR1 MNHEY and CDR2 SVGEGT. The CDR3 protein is CASSYEITGTGRREQFF. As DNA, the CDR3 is TGTGCCAGCAGTTACGAGATTACCGGGACAGGGAGGCGTGAGCAGTTCTTC.

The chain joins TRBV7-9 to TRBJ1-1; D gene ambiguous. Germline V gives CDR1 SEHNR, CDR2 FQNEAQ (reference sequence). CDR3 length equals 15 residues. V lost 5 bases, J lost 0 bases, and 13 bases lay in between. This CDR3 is CASSIGSSMNTEAFF. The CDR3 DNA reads TGTGCCAGCAGCATCGGGAGCTCCATGAACACTGAAGCTTTCTTT.

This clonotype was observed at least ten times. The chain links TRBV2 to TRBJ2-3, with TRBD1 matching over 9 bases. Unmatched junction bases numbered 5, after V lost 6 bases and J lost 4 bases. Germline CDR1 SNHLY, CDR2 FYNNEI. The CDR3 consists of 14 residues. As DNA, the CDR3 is TGTGCCAGCAGCCCCGGGACAGGGTCAGATACGCAGTATTTT. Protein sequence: CASSPGTGSDTQYF.

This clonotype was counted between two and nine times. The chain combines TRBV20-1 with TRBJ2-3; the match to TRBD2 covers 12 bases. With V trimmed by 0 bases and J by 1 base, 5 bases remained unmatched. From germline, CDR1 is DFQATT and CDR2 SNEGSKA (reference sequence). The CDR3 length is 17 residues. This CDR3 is CSARDSTSGSRTDTQYF. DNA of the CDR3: TGCAGTGCTAGAGATTCGACTAGCGGGAGCCGCACAGATACGCAGTATTTT.

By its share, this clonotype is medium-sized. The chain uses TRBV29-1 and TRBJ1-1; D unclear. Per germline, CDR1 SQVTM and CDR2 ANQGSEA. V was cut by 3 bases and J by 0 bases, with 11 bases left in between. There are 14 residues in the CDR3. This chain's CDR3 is CSVDSSGMNTEAFF. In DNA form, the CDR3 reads TGCAGCGTTGATTCTTCCGGGATGAACACTGAAGCTTTCTTT. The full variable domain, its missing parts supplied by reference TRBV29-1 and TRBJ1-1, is SAVISQKPSRDICQRGTSLTIQCQVDSQVTMMFWYRQQPGQSLTLIATANQGSEATYESGFVIDKFPISRPNLTFSTLTVSNMSPEDSSIYLCSVDSSGMNTEAFFGQGTRLTVV.

Here the CDR3 DNA reads TGTGCCACCGAACAGGGGACGGTAAATTCACCCCTCCACTTT. Translating it yields CATEQGTVNSPLHF. This chain uses TRBV7-2 with TRBJ1-6, with 7 bases fitting TRBD1. Unmatched junction bases numbered 10, after V lost 10 bases and J lost 7 bases. Germline V gene data show CDR1 as SGHTA and CDR2 as FQGNSA. The CDR3 totals 14 residues.

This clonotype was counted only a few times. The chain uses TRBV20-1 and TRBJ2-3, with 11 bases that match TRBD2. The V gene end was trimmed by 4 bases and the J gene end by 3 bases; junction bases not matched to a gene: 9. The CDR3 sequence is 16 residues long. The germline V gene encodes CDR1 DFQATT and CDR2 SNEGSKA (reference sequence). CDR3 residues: CSAKDPSGGPTDTQYF. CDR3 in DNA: TGCAGTGCTAAGGACCCTAGCGGGGGGCCAACAGATACGCAGTATTTT.

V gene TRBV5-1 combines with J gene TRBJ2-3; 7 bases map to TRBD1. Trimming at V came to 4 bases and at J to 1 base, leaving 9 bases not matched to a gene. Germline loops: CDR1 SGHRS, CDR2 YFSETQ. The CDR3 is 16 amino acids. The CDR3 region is CASSRGQVTRTDTQYF. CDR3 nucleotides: TGCGCCAGCAGCCGTGGACAGGTCACCCGCACAGATACGCAGTATTTT.

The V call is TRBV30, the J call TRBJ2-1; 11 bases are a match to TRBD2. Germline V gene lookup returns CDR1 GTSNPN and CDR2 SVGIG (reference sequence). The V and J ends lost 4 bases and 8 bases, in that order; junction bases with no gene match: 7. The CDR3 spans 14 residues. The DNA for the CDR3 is TGTGCCTGGAACATAGCGGGGGGGGTATATGAGCAGTTCTTC. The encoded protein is CAWNIAGGVYEQFF. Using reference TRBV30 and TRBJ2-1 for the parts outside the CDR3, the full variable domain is SQTIHQWPATLVQPVGSPLSLECTVEGTSNPNLYWYRQAAGRGLQLLFYSVGIGQISSEVPQNLSASRPQDRQFILSSKKLLLSDSGFYLCAWNIAGGVYEQFFGPGTRLTVL.

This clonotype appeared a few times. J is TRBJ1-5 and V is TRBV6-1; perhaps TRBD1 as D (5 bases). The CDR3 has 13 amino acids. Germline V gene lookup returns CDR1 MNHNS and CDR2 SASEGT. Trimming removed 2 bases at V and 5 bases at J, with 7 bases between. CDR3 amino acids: CASSEYRYQPQHF. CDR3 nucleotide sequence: TGTGCCAGCAGTGAATACAGGTATCAGCCCCAGCATTTT.

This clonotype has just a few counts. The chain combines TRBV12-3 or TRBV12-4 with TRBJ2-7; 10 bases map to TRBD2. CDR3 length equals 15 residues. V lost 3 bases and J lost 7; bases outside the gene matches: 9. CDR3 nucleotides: TGTGCCAGCAGTTTTATCCTAGCGGGAGTTGGGGAGCAGTACTTC. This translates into CASSFILAGVGEQYF.

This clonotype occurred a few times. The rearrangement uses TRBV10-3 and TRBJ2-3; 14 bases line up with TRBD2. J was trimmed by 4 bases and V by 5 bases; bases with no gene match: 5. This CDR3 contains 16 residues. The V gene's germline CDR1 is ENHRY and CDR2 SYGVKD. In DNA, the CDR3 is TGTGCCATCAGTCAGACTAGCGGGGGGGCGGCAGATACGCAGTATTTT. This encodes CAISQTSGGAADTQYF.

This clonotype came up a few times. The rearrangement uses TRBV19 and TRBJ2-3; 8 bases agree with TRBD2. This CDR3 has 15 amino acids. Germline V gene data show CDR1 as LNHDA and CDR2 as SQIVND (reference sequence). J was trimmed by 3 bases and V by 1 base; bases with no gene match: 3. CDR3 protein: CASSIGQRGTDTQYF. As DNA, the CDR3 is TGTGCCAGTAGTATAGGGCAGCGGGGGACAGATACGCAGTATTTT.

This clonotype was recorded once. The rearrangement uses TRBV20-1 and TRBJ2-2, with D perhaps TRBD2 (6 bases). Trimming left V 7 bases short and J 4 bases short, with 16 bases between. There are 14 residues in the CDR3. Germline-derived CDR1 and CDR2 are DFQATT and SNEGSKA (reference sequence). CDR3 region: CSVVSQEGTGELFF. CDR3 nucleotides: TGCAGTGTAGTGTCGCAGGAGGGCACCGGGGAGCTGTTTTTT.